One and the same sample provided the 4 T cell receptor beta chains below, sequenced in a study of cytomegalovirus exposure and HLA in healthy donors. The PCR ran on 60 Vbeta and 13 Jbeta primers. The method was immunoSEQ multiplex PCR; TCRdb's version includes in-frame clones alone and lacks a portion of them. The repertoire holds about 160,000 clones, with 70% to 80% as singletons. Sequences were obtained from PBMCs. All receptors derive from a man aged 18-30 years in good health and CMV-seropositive.

As concerns this clone: A junction end diverges from the germline sequence, so it may reflect a read error. This chain uses TRBV5-1 with TRBJ2-6; D perhaps matches TRBD1 (6 bases). Germline V gene data show CDR1 as SGHRS and CDR2 as YFSETQ. The CDR3 is made up of 19 amino acids. The CDR3 region has the DNA TGCGCCAGCAGCTGGTCGGTTGGGACACCACGCTCTGGGGCCAACGGCCTGACTTTC. It yields the protein CASSWSVGTPRSGANGLTF.

The chain combines TRBV5-1 with TRBJ1-1, with D unresolved. The CDR3 is made up of 15 amino acids. Trimming left V 4 bases short and J 5 bases short, with 18 bases between. Germline V CDR1 and CDR2: SGHRS, YFSETQ. CDR3 region: CASSPVAARGTEAFF. CDR3 DNA: TGCGCCAGCAGCCCCGTTGCGGCCCGGGGAACTGAAGCTTTCTTT.

The chain employs TRBV7-9 and TRBJ1-1; the D is unclear. The V end was cut by 1 base, the J end by 6 bases, with 9 bases between. The germline V gene has CDR1 SEHNR and CDR2 FQNEAQ (reference sequence). This CDR3 region has 13 residues. The CDR3 DNA sequence: TGTGCCAGCAGCTTAGTGTCTAACCCTGAAGCTTTCTTT. Translated, it gives CASSLVSNPEAFF.

The chain couples TRBV7-9 to TRBJ2-1, with TRBD2 matching over 12 bases. Germline lookup yields CDR1 SEHNR and CDR2 FQNEAQ (reference sequence). CDR3 length: 15 residues. After removal of 4 bases from V and 5 bases from J, the junction contained 3 bases not matched to a gene. In nucleotides, the CDR3 is TGTGCCAGCAGCTCACTAGCGGGAGGCGACAATGAGCAGTTCTTC. Translated: CASSSLAGGDNEQFF. The full variable domain, in which reference TRBV7-9 and TRBJ2-1 provide the parts outside the CDR3, is DTGVSQNPRHKITKRGQNVTFRCDPISEHNRLYWYRQTLGQGPEFLTYFQNEAQLEKSRLLSDRFSAERPKGSFSTLEIQRTEQGDSAMYLCASSSLAGGDNEQFFGPGTRLTVL.